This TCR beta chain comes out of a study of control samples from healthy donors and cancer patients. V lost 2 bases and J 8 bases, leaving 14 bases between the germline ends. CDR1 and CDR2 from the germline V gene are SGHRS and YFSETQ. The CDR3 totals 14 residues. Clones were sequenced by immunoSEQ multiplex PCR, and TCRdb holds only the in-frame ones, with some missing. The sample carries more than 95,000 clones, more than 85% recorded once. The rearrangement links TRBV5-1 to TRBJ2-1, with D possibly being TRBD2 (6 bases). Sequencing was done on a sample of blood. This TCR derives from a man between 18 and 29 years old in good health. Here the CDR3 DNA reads TGCGCCAGCAGCTTTGGAGGGACTTTCGATGAGCAGTTCTTC. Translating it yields CASSFGGTFDEQFF.